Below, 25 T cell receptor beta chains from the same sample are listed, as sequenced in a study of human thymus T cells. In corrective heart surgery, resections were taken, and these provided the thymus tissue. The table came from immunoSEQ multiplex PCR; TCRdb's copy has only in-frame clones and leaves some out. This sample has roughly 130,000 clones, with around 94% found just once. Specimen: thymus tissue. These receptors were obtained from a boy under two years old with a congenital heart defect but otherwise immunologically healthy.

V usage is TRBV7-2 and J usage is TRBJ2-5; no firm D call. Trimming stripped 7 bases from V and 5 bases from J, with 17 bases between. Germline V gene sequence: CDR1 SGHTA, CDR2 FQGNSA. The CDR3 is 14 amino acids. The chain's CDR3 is CASTLSAGPETQYF. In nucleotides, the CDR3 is TGTGCCAGCACCCTCTCCGCAGGACCGGAGACCCAGTACTTC.

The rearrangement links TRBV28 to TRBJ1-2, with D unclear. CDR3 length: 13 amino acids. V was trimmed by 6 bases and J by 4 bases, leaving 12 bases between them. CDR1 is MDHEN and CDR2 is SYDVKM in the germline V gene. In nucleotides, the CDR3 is TGTGCCAGCAGCCTGGACGGTCTCTATGGCTACACCTTC. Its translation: CASSLDGLYGYTF.

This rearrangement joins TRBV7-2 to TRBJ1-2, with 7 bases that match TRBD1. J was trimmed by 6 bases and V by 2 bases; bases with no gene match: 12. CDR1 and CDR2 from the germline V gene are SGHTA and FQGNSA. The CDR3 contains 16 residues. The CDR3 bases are TGTGCCAGCAGCTTACGTAGGGGGCGGCAGGCCCATGGCTACACCTTC. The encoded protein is CASSLRRGRQAHGYTF. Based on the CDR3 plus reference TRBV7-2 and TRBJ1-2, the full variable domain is GAGVSQSPSNKVTEKGKDVELRCDPISGHTALYWYRQSLGQGLEFLIYFQGNSAPDKSGLPSDRFSAERTGGSVSTLTIQRTQQEDSAVYLCASSLRRGRQAHGYTFGSGTRLTVV.

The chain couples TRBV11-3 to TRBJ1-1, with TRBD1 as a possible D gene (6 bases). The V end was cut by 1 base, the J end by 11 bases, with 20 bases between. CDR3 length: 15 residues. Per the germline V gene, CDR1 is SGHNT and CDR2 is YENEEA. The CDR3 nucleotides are TGTGCCAGCAGCTTAGGGCCTTTGGGGGGCAAACGGGCTTTCTTT. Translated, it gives CASSLGPLGGKRAFF.

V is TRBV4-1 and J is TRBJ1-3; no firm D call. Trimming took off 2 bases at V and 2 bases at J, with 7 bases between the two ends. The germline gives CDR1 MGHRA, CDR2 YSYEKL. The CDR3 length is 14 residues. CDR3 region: CASSQRVAGNTIYF. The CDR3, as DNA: TGCGCCAGCAGCCAAAGGGTCGCTGGAAACACCATATATTTT.

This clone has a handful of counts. Written as DNA, the CDR3 is TGTGCCACACAGATACCTAACTATGGCTACACCTTC. Translating gives CATQIPNYGYTF. The V gene is TRBV6-1, the J gene TRBJ1-2; D is unclear. CDR1 and CDR2 (germline): MNHNS, SASEGT. This CDR3 comprises 12 residues. V dropped 10 bases and J dropped 0 bases, with 9 bases sitting between them.

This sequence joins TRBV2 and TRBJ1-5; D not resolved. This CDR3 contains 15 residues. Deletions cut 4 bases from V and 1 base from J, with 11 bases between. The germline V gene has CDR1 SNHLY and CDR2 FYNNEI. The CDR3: CASSAGRVSNQPQHF. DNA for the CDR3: TGTGCCAGCAGTGCCGGGAGGGTAAGCAATCAGCCCCAGCATTTT.

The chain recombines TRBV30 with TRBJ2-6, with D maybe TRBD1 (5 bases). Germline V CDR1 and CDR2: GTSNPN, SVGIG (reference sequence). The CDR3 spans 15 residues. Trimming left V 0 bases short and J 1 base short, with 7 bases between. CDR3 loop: CAWSVKGSGANVLTF. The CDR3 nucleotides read TGTGCCTGGAGTGTTAAGGGGTCTGGGGCCAACGTCCTGACTTTC.

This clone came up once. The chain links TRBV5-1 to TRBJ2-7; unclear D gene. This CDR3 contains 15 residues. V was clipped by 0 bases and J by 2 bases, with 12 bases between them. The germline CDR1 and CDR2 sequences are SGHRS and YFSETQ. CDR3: CASSLGQVPPYEQYF. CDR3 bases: TGCGCCAGCAGCTTGGGGCAGGTTCCTCCCTACGAGCAGTACTTC.

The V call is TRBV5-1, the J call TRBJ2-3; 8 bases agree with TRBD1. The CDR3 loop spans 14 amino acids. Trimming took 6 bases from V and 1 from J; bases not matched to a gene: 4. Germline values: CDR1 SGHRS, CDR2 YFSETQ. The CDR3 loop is CASNLDRGTDTQYF. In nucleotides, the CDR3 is TGCGCCAGCAACCTGGACAGGGGCACAGATACGCAGTATTTT. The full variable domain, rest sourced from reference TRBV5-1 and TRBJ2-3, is KAGVTQTPRYLIKTRGQQVTLSCSPISGHRSVSWYQQTPGQGLQFLFEYFSETQRNKGNFPGRFSGRQFSNSRSEMNVSTLELGDSALYLCASNLDRGTDTQYFGPGTRLTVL.

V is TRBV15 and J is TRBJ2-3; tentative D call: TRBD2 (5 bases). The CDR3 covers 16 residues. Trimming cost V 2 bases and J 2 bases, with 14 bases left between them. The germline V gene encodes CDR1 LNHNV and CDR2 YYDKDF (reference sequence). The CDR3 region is CATSRPPEGSTDTQYF. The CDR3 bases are TGTGCCACCAGCAGACCCCCCGAGGGCTCCACAGATACGCAGTATTTT.

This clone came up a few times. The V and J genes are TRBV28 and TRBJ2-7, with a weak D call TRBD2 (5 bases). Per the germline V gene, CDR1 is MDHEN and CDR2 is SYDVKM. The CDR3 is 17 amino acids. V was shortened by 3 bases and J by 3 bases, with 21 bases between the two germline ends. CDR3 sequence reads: CASSFSRPGRGVYEQYF. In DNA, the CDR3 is TGTGCCAGCAGTTTTTCTCGCCCCGGACGGGGAGTCTACGAGCAGTACTTC.

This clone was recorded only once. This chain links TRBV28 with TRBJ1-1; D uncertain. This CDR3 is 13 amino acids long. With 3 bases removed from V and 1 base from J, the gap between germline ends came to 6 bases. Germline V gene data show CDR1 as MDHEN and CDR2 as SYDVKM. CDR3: CASSFGENTEAFF. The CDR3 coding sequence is TGTGCCAGCAGTTTCGGCGAGAACACTGAAGCTTTCTTT. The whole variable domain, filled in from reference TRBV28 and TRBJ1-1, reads DVKVTQSSRYLVKRTGEKVFLECVQDMDHENMFWYRQDPGLGLRLIYFSYDVKMKEKGDIPEGYSVSREKKERFSLILESASTNQTSMYLCASSFGENTEAFFGQGTRLTVV.

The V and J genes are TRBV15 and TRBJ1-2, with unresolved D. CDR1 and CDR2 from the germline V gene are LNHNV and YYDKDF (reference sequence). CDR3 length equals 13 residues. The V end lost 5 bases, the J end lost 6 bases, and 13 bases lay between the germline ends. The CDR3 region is CATSPRPSDGYTF. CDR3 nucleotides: TGTGCCACCAGCCCCAGGCCCTCGGATGGCTACACCTTC.

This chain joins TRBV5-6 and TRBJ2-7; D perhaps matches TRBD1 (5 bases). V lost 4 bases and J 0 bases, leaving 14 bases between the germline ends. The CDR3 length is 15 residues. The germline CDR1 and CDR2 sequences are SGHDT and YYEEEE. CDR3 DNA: TGTGCCAGCAGCGGCGGACACTTAGCCTCCTACGAGCAGTACTTC. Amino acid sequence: CASSGGHLASYEQYF.

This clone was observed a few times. In DNA, the CDR3 is TGCGCCAGCAGCCCTGGGACGTCCGCCTACGAGCAGTACTTC. Translating it yields CASSPGTSAYEQYF. The chain links TRBV4-3 to TRBJ2-7; tentatively, D is TRBD1 or TRBD2 (5 bases each). Germline CDR1 reads LGHNA; CDR2 reads YSLEER. This CDR3 comprises 14 residues. V lost 4 bases and J 2 bases, leaving 12 bases between the germline ends.

As DNA, the CDR3 is TGCGCCAGCACGTATTGGGTCCCCGACTCAAACCAAGAGACCCAGTACTTC. It translates to CASTYWVPDSNQETQYF. V and J are TRBV10-1 and TRBJ2-5, with D uncertain. The V end was cut by 7 bases, the J end by 0 bases, with 21 bases between. The CDR3 runs to 17 residues. CDR1 WNHNN and CDR2 SYGVQD come from the germline V gene (reference sequence).

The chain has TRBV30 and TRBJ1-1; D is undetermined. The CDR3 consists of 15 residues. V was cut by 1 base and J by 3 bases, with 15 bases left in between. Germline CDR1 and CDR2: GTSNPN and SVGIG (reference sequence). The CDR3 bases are TGTGCCTGGAGTGATCCAAGGGAAGGGCACACTGAAGCTTTCTTT. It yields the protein CAWSDPREGHTEAFF.

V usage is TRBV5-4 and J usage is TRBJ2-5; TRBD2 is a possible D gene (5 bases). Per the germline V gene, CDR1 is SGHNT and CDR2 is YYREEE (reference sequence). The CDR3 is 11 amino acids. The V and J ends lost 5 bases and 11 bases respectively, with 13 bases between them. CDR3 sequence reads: CASSYSGVQYF. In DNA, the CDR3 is TGTGCCAGCAGTTATTCCGGGGTACAGTACTTC.

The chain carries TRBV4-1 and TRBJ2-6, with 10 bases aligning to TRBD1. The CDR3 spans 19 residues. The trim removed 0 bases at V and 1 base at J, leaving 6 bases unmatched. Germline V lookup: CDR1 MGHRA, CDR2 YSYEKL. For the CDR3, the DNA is TGCGCCAGCAGCCAAGATCTTGGACAGGGGGTATCTGGGGCCAACGTCCTGACTTTC. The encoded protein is CASSQDLGQGVSGANVLTF.

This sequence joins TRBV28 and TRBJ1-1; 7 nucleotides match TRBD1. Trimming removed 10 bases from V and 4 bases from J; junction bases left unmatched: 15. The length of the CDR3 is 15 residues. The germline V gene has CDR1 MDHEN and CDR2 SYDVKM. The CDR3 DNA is TGTGCCACAGGCGGGGGGGGACAGTCAAGCACTGAAGCTTTCTTT. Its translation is CATGGGGQSSTEAFF.

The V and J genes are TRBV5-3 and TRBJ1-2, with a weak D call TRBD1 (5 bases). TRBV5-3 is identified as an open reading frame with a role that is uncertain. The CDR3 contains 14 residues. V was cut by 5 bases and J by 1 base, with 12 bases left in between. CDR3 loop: CARRGAQGNYGYTF. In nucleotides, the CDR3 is TGTGCCAGAAGAGGGGCGCAGGGTAACTATGGCTACACCTTC.

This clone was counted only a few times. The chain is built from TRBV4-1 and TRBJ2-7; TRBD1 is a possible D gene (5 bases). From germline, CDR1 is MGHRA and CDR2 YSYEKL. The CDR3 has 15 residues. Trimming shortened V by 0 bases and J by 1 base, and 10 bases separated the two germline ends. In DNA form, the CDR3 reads TGCGCCAGCAGCCAAGAACCCAGGACATCCTACGAGCAGTACTTC. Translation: CASSQEPRTSYEQYF.

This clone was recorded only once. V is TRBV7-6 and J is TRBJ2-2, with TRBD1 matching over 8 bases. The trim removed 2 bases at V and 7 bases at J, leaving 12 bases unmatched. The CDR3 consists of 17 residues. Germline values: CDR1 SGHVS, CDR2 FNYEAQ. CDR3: CASSLIQAGGGHGELFF. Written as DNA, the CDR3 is TGTGCCAGCAGCTTAATTCAGGCAGGGGGCGGTCACGGGGAGCTGTTTTTT.

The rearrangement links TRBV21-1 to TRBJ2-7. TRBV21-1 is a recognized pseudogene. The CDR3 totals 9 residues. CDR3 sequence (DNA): TGTGCCAGCAGCAACGAGCAGTACTTC. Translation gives CASSNEQYF.